The 13 T cell receptor beta chains listed next were all sequenced from one sample in a study of cytomegalovirus exposure and HLA in healthy donors. The PCR was carried out with 60 Vbeta primers and 13 Jbeta primers. Assay: immunoSEQ multiplex PCR; the TCRdb copy retains only in-frame clones and omits some. The sample records about 120,000 clones, roughly four fifths being singletons. Source material: PBMCs. All receptors come from a middle-aged man in good health and CMV-seronegative.

As concerns this clone: Relative to the germline gene, one junction end is altered; a read error may explain this. This rearrangement joins TRBV7-7 to TRBJ2-2; 9 positions match TRBD1. The CDR3 extends over 14 amino acids. Germline CDR1 and CDR2: SSHAT and FNYEAQ (reference sequence). CDR3 loop: CASSKGQGRGGLFF. For the CDR3, the DNA is TGTGCCAGCAGCAAGGGACAGGGCAGGGGGGGGCTGTTTTTT.

This clone was seen a handful of times. The chain has TRBV19 and TRBJ1-1; a weak D match, TRBD1 (5 bases). The CDR3 contains 14 residues. Trimming left V 7 bases short and J 4 bases short, with 16 bases between. Per the germline V gene, CDR1 is LNHDA and CDR2 is SQIVND (reference sequence). This CDR3 is CASIPAGLFTEAFF. For the CDR3, the DNA is TGTGCCAGTATCCCAGCAGGGTTATTCACTGAAGCTTTCTTT.

As DNA, the CDR3 is TGTGCCAGCAGTGAATCCCGGGGGGCCACCACAGTAAATTCACCCCTCCACTTT. It is translated as CASSESRGATTVNSPLHF. The chain links TRBV2 to TRBJ1-6; D is perhaps TRBD1 (6 bases). V lost 2 bases and J 7 bases, leaving 21 bases between the germline ends. The germline CDR1 and CDR2 sequences are SNHLY and FYNNEI. This CDR3 spans 18 amino acids. The full variable domain, with the rest looked up from reference TRBV2 and TRBJ1-6, is EPEVTQTPSHQVTQMGQEVILRCVPISNHLYFYWYRQILGQKVEFLVSFYNNEISEKSEIFDDQFSVERPDGSNFTLKIRSTKLEDSAMYFCASSESRGATTVNSPLHFGNGTRLTVT.

J is TRBJ2-5 and V is TRBV7-8; tentative D call: TRBD1 (6 bases). CDR1 and CDR2 from the germline V gene are SGHVS and FQNEAQ. Trimming removed 5 bases from V and 2 bases from J, with 12 bases in between. This CDR3 is built from 14 residues. The CDR3 loop is CASSVRGHQETQYF. The CDR3 DNA reads as TGTGCCAGCAGCGTAAGGGGACATCAAGAGACCCAGTACTTC.

This sequence joins TRBV7-2 and TRBJ2-1; the D is unclear. Germline CDR1 SGHTA, CDR2 FQGNSA. This CDR3 contains 14 residues. V was shortened by 3 bases and J by 9 bases, with 15 bases between the two germline ends. CDR3 sequence (DNA): TGTGCCAGCAGCTTCGATCTCCTCAAGCGTGAGCAGTTCTTC. Amino acid sequence: CASSFDLLKREQFF.

The chain couples TRBV7-9 to TRBJ2-7; 9 bases map to TRBD2. This CDR3 comprises 16 residues. The V gene's germline CDR1 is SEHNR and CDR2 FQNEAQ (reference sequence). V shed 5 bases, J shed 0 bases, and the junction held 8 bases outside the gene matches. The CDR3 protein is CASSARSGRSSYEQYF. The CDR3 region has the DNA TGTGCCAGCAGCGCCAGGAGCGGGAGGAGCTCCTACGAGCAGTACTTC.

This chain uses TRBV7-2 with TRBJ1-4; D not resolved. Germline CDR1 is SGHTA and CDR2 is FQGNSA. The CDR3 has 14 amino acids. Trimming cost V 2 bases and J 4 bases, with 8 bases left between them. CDR3 in amino acids: CASSLSQINEKLFF. CDR3 sequence (DNA): TGTGCCAGCAGCTTATCACAGATTAATGAAAAACTGTTTTTT.

This clone has more than one count but fewer than ten. The CDR3 here is CSVEGRQGSGYTF. The CDR3 bases are TGCAGCGTTGAAGGAAGACAGGGGAGTGGCTACACCTTC. The chain couples TRBV29-1 to TRBJ1-2, with 8 positions matching TRBD1. From germline, CDR1 is SQVTM and CDR2 ANQGSEA. J was trimmed by 7 bases and V by 1 base; bases with no gene match: 5. The CDR3 has 13 residues.

This clone was observed a handful of times. V is TRBV28 and J is TRBJ1-2; 8 bases are shared with TRBD1. Trimming at V came to 10 bases and at J to 4 bases, leaving 8 bases not matched to a gene. There are 13 residues in the CDR3. The germline V gene encodes CDR1 MDHEN and CDR2 SYDVKM. The CDR3 nucleotides read TGTGCCAACAGGGACAGGATAACCTATGGCTACACCTTC. It encodes CANRDRITYGYTF.

The chain links TRBV2 to TRBJ1-5; D is undetermined. Germline CDR1 reads SNHLY; CDR2 reads FYNNEI. The CDR3 loop spans 13 amino acids. V was trimmed by 9 bases and J by 0 bases, leaving 9 bases between them. CDR3 DNA sequence: TGTGCCAGTAGACAAAATAGCAATCAGCCCCAGCATTTT. Translation gives CASRQNSNQPQHF.

The chain carries TRBV14 and TRBJ2-7; TRBD2 might be the D (6 bases). There are 16 residues in the CDR3. Trimming took 4 bases from V and 6 from J, leaving 22 bases between them. The germline gives CDR1 SGHDN, CDR2 FVKESK. The CDR3 loop is CASSPRQSLEGGEQYF. CDR3 coding DNA: TGTGCCAGCAGCCCGAGACAGTCCCTTGAGGGAGGCGAGCAGTACTTC.

The rearrangement links TRBV27 to TRBJ1-4; D not resolved. The V and J ends lost 6 bases and 4 bases respectively, with 9 bases between them. This CDR3 region has 13 residues. Germline assignment: CDR1 MNHEY and CDR2 SMNVEV (reference sequence). In nucleotides, the CDR3 is TGTGCCAGCAGAGGAGGAAATAATGAAAAACTGTTTTTT. Translated, it gives CASRGGNNEKLFF. The full variable domain, rest sourced from reference TRBV27 and TRBJ1-4, is EAQVTQNPRYLITVTGKKLTVTCSQNMNHEYMSWYRQDPGLGLRQIYYSMNVEVTDKGDVPEGYKVSRKEKRNFPLILESPSPNQTSLYFCASRGGNNEKLFFGSGTQLSVL.

The chain links TRBV5-6 to TRBJ1-1; tentatively, D is TRBD1 (5 bases). The V end lost 4 bases, the J end lost 1 base, and 14 bases lay between the germline ends. CDR3 length: 15 amino acids. Germline CDR1 SGHDT, CDR2 YYEEEE. Here the CDR3 reads CASSLRVLGNTEAFF. The CDR3 coding sequence is TGTGCCAGCAGCCTCAGGGTACTCGGGAACACTGAAGCTTTCTTT.